This T cell receptor (beta chain) was retrieved from a study of blood T cell repertoires in COVID-19 (dated by TCRdb to 2019 to 2021). Describing the broader study: Samples covering the acute and convalescent phases of COVID-19 were provided by collaborators in the United States, Italy and Spain. The prospective study material was composed of cDNA or gDNA derived from T cells, B-cell-depleted T cells, or PBMCs. The samples were drawn from the first 160 participants of the ongoing ImmuneRACE study and from 1,254 subjects provided by 6 global collaborators. A de-identified subject ID, COVID-19 status, age in years and sex were almost always included in the sample metadata. The dataset comprised deeply sampled blood TCRbeta repertoires from subjects exposed to, actively infected with, or recovered from COVID-19. Where HLA class I and class II types were available, the types were taken from metadata supplied by the sample provider, not from assay-based typing. The repertoires were released in a freely available public database intended as a resource for research on the immune response to SARS-CoV-2.

At one collaborating source in Seattle, patients were enrolled during active infection and were followed longitudinally through the course of disease. Collaborating institutions collected whole blood in K2EDTA tubes following their own protocols. For TCRbeta analysis, collaborators shipped samples as frozen whole blood, isolated PBMCs, or DNA extracted from either of those sample types. What the study reported, not specific to this receptor: The quantity of clinical and demographic metadata differed by source and by participant and was supplied without curation.

V loses 5 bases of germline sequence and J loses 4 bases, and the interval between the two ends is 11 bases. The CDR3 goes from the cysteine to the phenylalanine over 13 residues. Only the CDR3 portion is preserved as DNA: 39 bases, with reading frame beginning at the first base. The CDR1 and CDR2 encoded by the germline V gene are MDHEN and SYDVKM. A remark on this clone: Its antigen has not been determined. Base qualities are not at hand, and no much larger clone is one base apart. Other nucleotide sequences from this sample produce the same CDR3.

TCRbeta CDR3 regions were amplified from genomic DNA using the immunoSEQ Assay, a bias-controlled multiplex PCR. In the original analysis: The number of nucleated cells in each sample was estimated from the amplification of reference gene primers within the assay. Sequence reads were collapsed and filtered to measure the absolute abundance of every unique TCRbeta CDR3 rearrangement. Productive Simpson clonality was computed per sample as the square root of Simpson's diversity index over productive rearrangements. Entries here come from immuneACCESS through TCRdb and include only in-frame sequences with V and J called. Some clones fail to appear in such tables; in the studies checked, an unresolved V gene covers under half of the shortfall, and the cause of the remainder is unknown. V and J calls and clone size are those listed in that table; D and trimming were worked out from the DNA. For this sample there are 250,000 to 350,000 clones; more than 70% appear just once. 10% to 12% of the sample goes to the ten largest clones.

Sequencing used peripheral blood. This clonotype was obtained from a woman aged 25 to 39 with COVID-19, enrolled during active disease. The rearranged segments are TRBV28 and TRBJ1-2; no D gene is confidently identified. The encoded CDR3 is CASSLRRGYGYTF. The DNA sequence is given as TGTGCCAGCAGTCTCCGCCGGGGCTATGGCTACACCTTC.